This TCR beta chain was sequenced for a study of human T cells and chemical hapten exposure (dated by TCRdb to the early 2020s). Context from the whole study: For sensitization, 2% DPC in acetone was applied to a roughly 2 cm by roughly 2 cm area of upper inner arm skin. Patients additionally received weekly therapeutic DPC doses to the scalp throughout the approximately 25-week study period. Patch testing on the upper back used Finn chambers containing 0.01% DPC, with scoring done after 6 days according to International Contact Dermatitis Research Group standards. The patient cohort, mostly female, included alopecia areata with under or over 50% scalp involvement, alopecia totalis and alopecia universalis. Libraries were pooled for sequencing, and variation in per-sample TCR yields was attributed mainly to small differences in library volumes within the pool. In alopecia patients, the study followed how the peripheral blood TCR repertoire changed in vivo over primary and secondary sensitization to diphenylcyclopropenone (DPC), a hapten. Patient blood was sampled pre-sensitization (week 0) and at 2, 6 and about 24 weeks after DPC sensitization. About 29 alopecia patients gave blood for TCR sequencing at one to four time points (pre-sensitization, 2, 6 and 24 weeks). The paper as a whole reports these results and caveats: Because every patient had alopecia, a presumed autoimmune disease, the patients' immune response might differ from that of healthy individuals. DPC sensitization did not change the number of TCRs with a frequency above 1 in 1000, and there was no evidence of changes in global repertoire structure. Repeated subsampling changed both the strength of the expansion versus patch-test correlation and the threshold at which that correlation became significant. Compared with pre-sensitization or healthy control sets, expanded TCRs formed significantly more large CDR3 similarity clusters, which is consistent with antigen-driven responses. Patch test score correlated positively with the number of PT1 expanded TCRs, reaching significance at thresholds 8, 16 and 32 but not at 4.

At least ten counts were recorded for this clonotype. This clone's antigen is unknown. Base qualities were left out, and no much larger clone turns up one base away. Taken with the paper, the label for time point translates to: patch test 2, 6 weeks after DPC sensitization. The sample's treatment or condition, from its label and the paper: therapeutic diphenylcyclopropenone sensitization with weekly scalp DPC. At each patch-test visit, blood was drawn before the patch test was applied. Patients were eligible if aged 18 to 70, diagnosed with alopecia and judged suitable for DPC therapy, and pregnant patients were excluded. Total RNA was extracted from unfractionated whole blood collected in Tempus Blood RNA tubes. Library preparation used RACE. Instrument on record: NextSeq 500. Library preparation attached unique molecular identifiers to individual cDNA molecules for quantitative, reproducible TCR counting. Each blood RNA sample was used to sequence both TCR alpha and TCR beta chains. Concerning the study's data processing: The median number of TCRs per sample was approximately 96,000, ranging from 23,224 to 690,600. The Decombinator software suite was used to annotate the V, J and CDR3 of the TCR reads. For PS versus PT1 abundance plots, all samples were subsampled to the same number of TCRs (28,000). TCRs were defined as expanded if absent before sensitization and observed at least eight times at the 2-week time point. The public reads were quality trimmed at Q25 with fastp and then assembled into clones with MiXCR by TCRdb, keeping productive beta chains. Rows are combined by CDR3 protein, so each entry shows the most common genes and DNA. The V and J calls were not made by the authors but by TCRdb's processing. For this sample the table gives some 350,000 distinct CDR3 sequences, of which about 6% were detected only once. The ten largest clones capture roughly 5.4% of the sample.

This TCR came from a woman between 18 and 30 years old with alopecia areata. Some clones in this sample may be carry-over from other donors' samples. This specimen was whole blood, taken in connection with sensitization to the hapten diphenylcyclopropenone (DPC).

The CDR3 corresponds to CASSFSQNSPLHF. The bases are TGTGCCAGCAGCTTTAGCCAAAATTCACCCCTCCACTTT. The chain was built from TRBV7-3 and TRBJ1-6; no D gene call is confident. Trimming at the junction amounts to 3 bases on V and 7 bases on J, and the germline ends lie 7 bases apart. CDR1 and CDR2 were assigned from the germline V gene as SGHTA and FQGTGA. The CDR3 starts with the cysteine, ends with the phenylalanine, and has 13 residues. Only the CDR3 portion is preserved as DNA: 39 bases, with reading frame beginning at the first base.